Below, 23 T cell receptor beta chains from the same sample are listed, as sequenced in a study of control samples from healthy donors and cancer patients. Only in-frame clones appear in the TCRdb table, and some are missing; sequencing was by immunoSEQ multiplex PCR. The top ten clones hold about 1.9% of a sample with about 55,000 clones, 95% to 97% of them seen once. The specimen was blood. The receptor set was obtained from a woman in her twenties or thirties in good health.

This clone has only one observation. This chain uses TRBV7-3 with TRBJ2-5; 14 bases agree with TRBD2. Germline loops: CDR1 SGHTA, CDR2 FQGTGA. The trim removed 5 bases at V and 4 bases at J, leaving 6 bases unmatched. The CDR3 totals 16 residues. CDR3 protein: CASSPSGLAGVETQYF. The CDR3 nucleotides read TGTGCCAGCAGCCCATCGGGACTAGCGGGAGTAGAGACCCAGTACTTC.

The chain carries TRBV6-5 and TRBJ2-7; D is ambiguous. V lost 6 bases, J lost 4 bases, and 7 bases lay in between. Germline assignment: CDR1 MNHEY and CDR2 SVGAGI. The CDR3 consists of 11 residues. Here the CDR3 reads CASSGWYEQYF. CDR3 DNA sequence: TGTGCCAGCAGCGGGTGGTACGAGCAGTACTTC.

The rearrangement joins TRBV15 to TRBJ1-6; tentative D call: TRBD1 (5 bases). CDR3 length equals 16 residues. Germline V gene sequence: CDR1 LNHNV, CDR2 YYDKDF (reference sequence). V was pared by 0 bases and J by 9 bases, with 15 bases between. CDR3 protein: CATSRDGNRGGSPLHF. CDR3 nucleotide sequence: TGTGCCACCAGCAGAGATGGGAATAGGGGCGGTTCACCCCTCCACTTT.

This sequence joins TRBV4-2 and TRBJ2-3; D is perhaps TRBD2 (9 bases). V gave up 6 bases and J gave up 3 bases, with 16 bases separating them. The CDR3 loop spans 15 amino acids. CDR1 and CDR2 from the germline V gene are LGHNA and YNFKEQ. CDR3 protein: CASSTGGLATDTQYF. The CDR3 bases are TGTGCCAGCAGTACAGGGGGACTAGCTACAGATACGCAGTATTTT.

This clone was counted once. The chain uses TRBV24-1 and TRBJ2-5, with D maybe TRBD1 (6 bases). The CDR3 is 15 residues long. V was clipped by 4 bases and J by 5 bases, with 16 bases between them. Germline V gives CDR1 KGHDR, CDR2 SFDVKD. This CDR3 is CATSDQDTGLETQYF. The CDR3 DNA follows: TGTGCCACCAGTGACCAGGACACAGGGTTGGAGACCCAGTACTTC.

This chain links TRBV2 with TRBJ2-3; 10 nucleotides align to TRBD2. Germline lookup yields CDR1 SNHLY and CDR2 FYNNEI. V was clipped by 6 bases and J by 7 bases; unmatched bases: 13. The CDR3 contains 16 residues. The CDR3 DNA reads TGTGCCAGCAGAGTGGTGGGAGCGGGAGGGCTCCATACGCAGTATTTT. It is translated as CASRVVGAGGLHTQYF.

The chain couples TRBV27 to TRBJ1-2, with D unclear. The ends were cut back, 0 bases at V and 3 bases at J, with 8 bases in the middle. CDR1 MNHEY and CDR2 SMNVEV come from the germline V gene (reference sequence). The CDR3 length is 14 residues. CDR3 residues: CASSLSGQHYGYTF. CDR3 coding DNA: TGTGCCAGCAGTTTATCTGGTCAGCACTATGGCTACACCTTC.

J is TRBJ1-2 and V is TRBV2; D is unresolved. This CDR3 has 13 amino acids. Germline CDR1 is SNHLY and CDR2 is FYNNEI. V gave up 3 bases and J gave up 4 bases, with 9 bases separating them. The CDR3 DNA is TGTGCCAGCAGTGAGAGGGCAGCCTATGGCTACACCTTC. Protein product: CASSERAAYGYTF.

The CDR3 DNA is TGCAGCGTTGAAGATAGGACTAGCGGGAATTTAGATACGCAGTATTTT. Encoded protein: CSVEDRTSGNLDTQYF. The chain joins TRBV29-1 to TRBJ2-3; TRBD2 aligns across 12 bases. The CDR3 runs to 16 residues. Germline V gives CDR1 SQVTM, CDR2 ANQGSEA. The ends lost 0 bases at V and 5 bases at J; junction bases unmatched: 6.

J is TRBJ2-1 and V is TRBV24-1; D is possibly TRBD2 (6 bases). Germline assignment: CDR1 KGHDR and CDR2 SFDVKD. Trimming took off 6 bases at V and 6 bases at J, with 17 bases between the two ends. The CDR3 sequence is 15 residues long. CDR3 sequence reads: CATSHSWQGGNEQFF. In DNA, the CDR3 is TGTGCCACCAGTCACTCATGGCAGGGAGGCAATGAGCAGTTCTTC.

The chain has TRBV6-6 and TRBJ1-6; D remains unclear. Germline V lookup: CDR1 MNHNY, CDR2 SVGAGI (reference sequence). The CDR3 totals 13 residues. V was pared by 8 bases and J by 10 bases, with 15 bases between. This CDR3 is CASGPGVGSPLHF. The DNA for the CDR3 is TGTGCCAGCGGCCCCGGGGTGGGGTCACCCCTCCACTTT.

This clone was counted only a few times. CDR3 protein: CASRSPTHNEQFF. Here the CDR3 DNA reads TGTGCCAGCCGGAGCCCCACACACAATGAGCAGTTCTTC. This sequence joins TRBV11-3 and TRBJ2-1; D ambiguous. V shed 8 bases and J shed 5 bases, with 13 bases lying between them. The CDR3 spans 13 residues. The germline gives CDR1 SGHNT, CDR2 YENEEA.

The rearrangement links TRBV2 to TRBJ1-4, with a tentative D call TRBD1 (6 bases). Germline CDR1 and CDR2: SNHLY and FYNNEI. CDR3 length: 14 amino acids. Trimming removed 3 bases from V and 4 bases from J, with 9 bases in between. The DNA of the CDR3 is TGTGCCAGCAGTGACAGGGGCGTTAATGAAAAACTGTTTTTT. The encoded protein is CASSDRGVNEKLFF.

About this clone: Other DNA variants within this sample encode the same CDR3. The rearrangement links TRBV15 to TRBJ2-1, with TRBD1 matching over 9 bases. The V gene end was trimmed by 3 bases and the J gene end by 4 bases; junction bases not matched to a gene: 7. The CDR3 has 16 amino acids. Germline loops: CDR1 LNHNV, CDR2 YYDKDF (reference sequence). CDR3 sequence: CATSRDGGTGYNEQFF. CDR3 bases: TGTGCCACCAGCAGGGACGGAGGGACAGGGTACAATGAGCAGTTCTTC.

This CDR3 is CASSQGTDTYEQYF. The DNA for the CDR3 is TGTGCCAGCAGCCAAGGGACGGACACCTACGAGCAGTACTTC. The rearrangement uses TRBV3-1 (or the pseudogene TRBV3-2) and TRBJ2-7; D possibly corresponds to TRBD1 (5 bases). V shed 1 base and J shed 2 bases, with 9 bases lying between them. CDR3 length: 14 residues. Germline CDR1 is LGHDT and CDR2 is YNNKEL (reference sequence).

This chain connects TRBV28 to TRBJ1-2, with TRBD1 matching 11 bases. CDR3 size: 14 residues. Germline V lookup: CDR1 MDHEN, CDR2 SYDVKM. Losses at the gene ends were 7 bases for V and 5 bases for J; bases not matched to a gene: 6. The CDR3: CASTRDRGRYGYTF. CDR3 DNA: TGTGCCAGCACACGGGACAGGGGGAGGTATGGCTACACCTTC.

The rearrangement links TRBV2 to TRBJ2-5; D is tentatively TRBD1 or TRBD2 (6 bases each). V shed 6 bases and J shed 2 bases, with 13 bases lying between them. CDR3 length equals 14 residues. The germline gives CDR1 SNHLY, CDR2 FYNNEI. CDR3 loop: CASRGGYPQETQYF. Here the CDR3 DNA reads TGTGCCAGCAGGGGGGGCTACCCACAAGAGACCCAGTACTTC.

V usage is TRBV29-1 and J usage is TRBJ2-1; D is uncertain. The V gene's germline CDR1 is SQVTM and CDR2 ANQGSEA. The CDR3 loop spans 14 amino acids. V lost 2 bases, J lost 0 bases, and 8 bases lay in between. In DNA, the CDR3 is TGCAGCGTTGAATGGGAAAGCTCCTACAATGAGCAGTTCTTC. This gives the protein CSVEWESSYNEQFF.

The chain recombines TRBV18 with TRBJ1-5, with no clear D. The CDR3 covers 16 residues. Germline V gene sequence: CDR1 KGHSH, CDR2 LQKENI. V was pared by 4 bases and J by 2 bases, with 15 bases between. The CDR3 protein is CASSHSFSLGNQPQHF. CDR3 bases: TGTGCCAGCTCACACTCCTTTTCCTTAGGCAATCAGCCCCAGCATTTT.

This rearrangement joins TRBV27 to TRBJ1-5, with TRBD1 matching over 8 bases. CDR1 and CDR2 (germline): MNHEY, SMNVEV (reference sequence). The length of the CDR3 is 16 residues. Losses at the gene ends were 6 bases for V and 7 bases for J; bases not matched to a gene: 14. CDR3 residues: CASRFMDRVMVQPQHF. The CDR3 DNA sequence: TGTGCCAGCAGGTTTATGGACAGGGTCATGGTCCAGCCCCAGCATTTT.

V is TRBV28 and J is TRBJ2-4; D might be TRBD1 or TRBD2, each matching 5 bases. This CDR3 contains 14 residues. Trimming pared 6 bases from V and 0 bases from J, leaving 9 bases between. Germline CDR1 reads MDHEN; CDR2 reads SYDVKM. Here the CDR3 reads CASSHGTAKNIQYF. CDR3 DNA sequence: TGTGCCAGCAGCCACGGGACAGCCAAAAACATTCAGTACTTC. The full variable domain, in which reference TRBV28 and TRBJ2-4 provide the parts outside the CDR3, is DVKVTQSSRYLVKRTGEKVFLECVQDMDHENMFWYRQDPGLGLRLIYFSYDVKMKEKGDIPEGYSVSREKKERFSLILESASTNQTSMYLCASSHGTAKNIQYFGAGTRLSVL.

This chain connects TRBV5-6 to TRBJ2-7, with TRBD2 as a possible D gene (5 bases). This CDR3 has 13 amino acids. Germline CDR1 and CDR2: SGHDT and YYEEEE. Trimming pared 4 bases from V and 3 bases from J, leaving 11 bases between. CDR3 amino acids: CASSVTGDYEQYF. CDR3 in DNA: TGTGCCAGCAGCGTCACCGGGGACTACGAGCAGTACTTC.

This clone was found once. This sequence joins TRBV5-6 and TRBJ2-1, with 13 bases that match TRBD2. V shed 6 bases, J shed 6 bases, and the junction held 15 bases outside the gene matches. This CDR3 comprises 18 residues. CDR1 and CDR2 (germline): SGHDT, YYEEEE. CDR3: CASKGAGLAGEVSNEQFF. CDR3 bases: TGTGCCAGCAAGGGAGCTGGACTAGCGGGAGAGGTATCCAATGAGCAGTTCTTC.